This T cell receptor beta chain stems from a study of blood T cell repertoires in COVID-19. Generated by immunoSEQ multiplex PCR, the TCRdb table keeps only in-frame clones and is missing some. This table holds 380,000 or so clones, about 86% found once. With 0 bases clipped from V and 4 bases from J, the junction kept 9 bases outside the gene matches. The CDR3 has 17 amino acids. CDR1 and CDR2 from the germline V gene are SGHTA and FQGNSA. The chain is built from TRBV7-2 and TRBJ1-2; 9 bases agree with TRBD1. Input material: peripheral blood. The TCR sequence derives from a woman aged 55-75 years with COVID-19, enrolled during active disease. This CDR3 is CASSLAGTGRGAYGYTF. The CDR3, as DNA: TGTGCCAGCAGCTTAGCCGGGACAGGGAGGGGGGCCTATGGCTACACCTTC.